This T cell receptor (beta chain) was observed in a study of blood T cell repertoires in COVID-19. The CDR3 runs 18 residues. Germline loops: CDR1 MGHRA, CDR2 YSYEKL. Deletions cut 2 bases from V and 6 bases from J, with 26 bases between. TCRdb's table, derived via immunoSEQ multiplex PCR, lists solely in-frame clones and lacks some. The sample lists approximately 210,000 clones; more than 75% were seen once. This TCR derives from a man aged 35-49 years with active or convalescent COVID-19. J is TRBJ2-7 and V is TRBV4-1; D is uncertain. The specimen was peripheral blood. CDR3: CASSQPIEALGFLSEQYF. CDR3 sequence (DNA): TGCGCCAGCAGCCAACCCATCGAAGCGCTTGGGTTCCTCTCCGAGCAGTACTTC.